The clone carrying this TCR beta chain was found a few times. This record belongs to a study of blood T cells in healthy people across ages. Sample-barcoded 5' priming and a J-beta primer mix drove a second PCR of about 6 to 12 cycles. TCRdb reprocessed the 5' RACE reads via MiXCR and lists one record per CDR3 protein. Of about 630,000 distinct CDR3 sequences listed, 21% are singletons. V lost 9 bases, J lost 11 bases, and 22 bases lay in between. The germline CDR1 and CDR2 sequences are MNHEY and SVGEGT. CDR3 length: 13 residues. The sequenced sample was blood. The genes are TRBV6-2 or TRBV6-3 and TRBJ1-1; D perhaps matches TRBD1 (5 bases). This clonotype was obtained from a man between 65 and 79 years old in good health. The CDR3 sequence: CASREGDGGKAFF. CDR3 sequence (DNA): TGTGCCAGTAGAGAAGGGGACGGTGGGAAGGCTTTCTTT.